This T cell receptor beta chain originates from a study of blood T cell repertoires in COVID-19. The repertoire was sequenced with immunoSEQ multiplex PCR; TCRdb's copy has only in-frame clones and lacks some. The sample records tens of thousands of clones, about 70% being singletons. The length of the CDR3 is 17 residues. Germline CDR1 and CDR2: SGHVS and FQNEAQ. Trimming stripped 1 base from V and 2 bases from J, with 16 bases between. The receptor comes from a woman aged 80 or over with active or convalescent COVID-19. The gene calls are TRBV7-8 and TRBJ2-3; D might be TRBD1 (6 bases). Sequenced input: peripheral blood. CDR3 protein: CASSLDVRQGNTDTQYF. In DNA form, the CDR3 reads TGTGCCAGCAGCTTAGATGTGCGGCAGGGGAACACAGATACGCAGTATTTT.